Following are 29 T cell receptor beta chains from one sample sequenced in a study of T cells expressing NK-cell markers. Reprocessing the 5' RACE reads, TCRdb reports a single entry for every CDR3 protein and omits DNA. There are 440,000 or so distinct CDR3 sequences in the sample, with 7.3% held by the top ten. The sequenced sample was blood T cells: a sorted CD56 or NKG2C T cell subset, CD4+ or CD8+ T cells, or bulk PBMC T cells (not recorded which). Receptors originate from a woman aged 18 to 69 in good health.

The chain is built from TRBV7-2 and TRBJ1-4; there is no DNA to check the TCRdb D call of TRBD1. In germline, CDR1 is SGHTA, CDR2 FQGNSA. This CDR3 contains 14 residues. CDR3: CASSLSRGNEKLFF. The variable domain in full, with the rest retrieved from reference TRBV7-2 and TRBJ1-4, is GAGVSQSPSNKVTEKGKDVELRCDPISGHTALYWYRQSLGQGLEFLIYFQGNSAPDKSGLPSDRFSAERTGGSVSTLTIQRTQQEDSAVYLCASSLSRGNEKLFFGSGTQLSVL.

The chain employs TRBV6-2 or TRBV6-3 and TRBJ2-2; TCRdb proposes TRBD1, but this gene call is untestable without DNA. The CDR3 consists of 15 residues. Germline values: CDR1 MNHEY, CDR2 SVGEGT. This CDR3 is CATQGASANTGELFF.

This sequence joins TRBV20-1 and TRBJ2-1; TCRdb's assignment of TRBD2 cannot be checked, as there is no DNA. CDR1 DFQATT and CDR2 SNEGSKA come from the germline V gene (reference sequence). The CDR3 contains 13 residues. The CDR3 reads CSNSGHTSDEQFF.

This chain connects TRBV5-1 to TRBJ2-3. The length of the CDR3 is 14 residues. Germline assignment: CDR1 SGHRS and CDR2 YFSETQ. This CDR3 is CASSSGLAPDTQYF.

This rearrangement joins TRBV9 to TRBJ2-2. This CDR3 has 16 amino acids. The V gene's germline CDR1 is SGDLS and CDR2 YYNGEE. CDR3 residues: CASSVGSQTGTGELFF.

The rearrangement uses TRBV5-1 and TRBJ1-1. CDR1 is SGHRS and CDR2 is YFSETQ in the germline V gene. The CDR3 runs 16 residues. The CDR3 here is CASSLGFAGLNTEAFF.

The V call is TRBV20-1, the J call TRBJ1-3. The CDR3 is 15 amino acids. Germline lookup yields CDR1 DFQATT and CDR2 SNEGSKA (reference sequence). CDR3 region: CSARSLGPNPATIYF.

The V call is TRBV2, the J call TRBJ2-5; the TCRdb call, TRBD2, lacks DNA for checking. The CDR3 spans 11 residues. Looked up from germline, CDR1 is SNHLY and CDR2 is FYNNEI. This CDR3 reads CASSEFRGGCF.

The rearrangement links TRBV25-1 to TRBJ2-1; TCRdb selects TRBD2, and the lack of DNA leaves this call unchecked. This CDR3 is 13 amino acids long. The germline V gene has CDR1 MGHDK and CDR2 SYGVNS. The CDR3 loop is CASEREDYNEQFF.

The chain carries TRBV12-3 or TRBV12-4 and TRBJ2-1; without DNA, the TCRdb call of TRBD1 cannot be checked. The CDR3 spans 15 residues. CDR3 amino acids: CASRGAGRAYNEQFF.

The chain links TRBV4-3 to TRBJ2-2; checking the TCRdb D call of TRBD1 is not possible without DNA. CDR1 LGHNA and CDR2 YSLEER come from the germline V gene. This CDR3 is 15 amino acids long. The CDR3 sequence: CASSQELGGPGELFF.

The chain combines TRBV4-1 with TRBJ1-2; TCRdb proposes TRBD1, but this gene call is untestable without DNA. CDR3 length equals 15 residues. Germline lookup yields CDR1 MGHRA and CDR2 YSYEKL. CDR3 sequence reads: CASSQDDRANYGYTF.

The V gene is TRBV19, the J gene TRBJ1-1. Germline CDR1 and CDR2: LNHDA and SQIVND (reference sequence). The CDR3 is made up of 15 amino acids. The CDR3 sequence: CASSIKQDMNTEAFF.

J is TRBJ2-2 and V is TRBV4-1; TCRdb picks TRBD1, but there is no DNA to check that call. Germline-derived CDR1 and CDR2 are MGHRA and YSYEKL. The CDR3 covers 16 residues. The CDR3 region is CASSSDRGRRTGELFF.

The V call is TRBV3-1, the J call TRBJ2-1; TCRdb indicates TRBD1, and absent DNA this call remains unverified. The CDR3 sequence is 15 residues long. The V gene's germline CDR1 is LGHDT and CDR2 YNNKEL (reference sequence). This chain's CDR3 is CASSQRDRGKNEQFF.

The chain combines TRBV7-2 with TRBJ2-1; TCRdb reports TRBD1, a call that lacks DNA to check it against. The germline gives CDR1 SGHTA, CDR2 FQGNSA. This CDR3 is built from 13 residues. CDR3 in amino acids: CASRNPPVHEQFF. Filled out from reference TRBV7-2 and TRBJ2-1, the complete variable domain reads GAGVSQSPSNKVTEKGKDVELRCDPISGHTALYWYRQSLGQGLEFLIYFQGNSAPDKSGLPSDRFSAERTGGSVSTLTIQRTQQEDSAVYLCASRNPPVHEQFFGPGTRLTVL.

This chain links TRBV29-1 with TRBJ2-2; as DNA is missing, the TRBD1 call by TCRdb cannot be tested. Germline CDR1 is SQVTM and CDR2 is ANQGSEA. The CDR3 runs 11 residues. The CDR3 reads CSVQGTGELFF.

The chain's CDR3 is CASSPGQKGVSWTRVWNSPLHF. The chain recombines TRBV4-2 with TRBJ1-6; TCRdb picks TRBD1, but there is no DNA to check that call. This CDR3 has 22 amino acids. Per germline, CDR1 LGHNA and CDR2 YNFKEQ.

The chain employs TRBV19 and TRBJ2-1; the D gene TCRdb calls, TRBD2, cannot be checked with no DNA. Germline V gene lookup returns CDR1 LNHDA and CDR2 SQIVND (reference sequence). This CDR3 region has 15 residues. The CDR3: CASATTSGDYNEQFF. Full variable domain (remainder filled in from reference TRBV19 and TRBJ2-1): DGGITQSPKYLFRKEGQNVTLSCEQNLNHDAMYWYRQDPGQGLRLIYYSQIVNDFQKGDIAEGYSVSREKKESFPLTVTSAQKNPTAFYLCASATTSGDYNEQFFGPGTRLTVL.

The V call is TRBV4-3, the J call TRBJ1-6; TCRdb designates TRBD1, a call that cannot be tested without DNA. Germline-derived CDR1 and CDR2 are LGHNA and YSLEER. The CDR3 contains 15 residues. The CDR3 region is CASSQDGAYNSPLHF.

J is TRBJ2-3 and V is TRBV20-1; TCRdb gives TRBD1 as the D gene, but with no DNA this cannot be confirmed. The length of the CDR3 is 13 residues. Germline CDR1 is DFQATT and CDR2 is SNEGSKA (reference sequence). CDR3 in amino acids: CSARDSTTDTQYF.

This chain uses TRBV4-3 with TRBJ1-2; without DNA, the TCRdb call of TRBD1 cannot be checked. CDR3 length: 14 residues. CDR1 LGHNA and CDR2 YSLEER come from the germline V gene. CDR3 protein: CASSAGAPHYGYTF.

The chain joins TRBV5-5 to TRBJ1-1; lacking DNA, the TRBD1 call made by TCRdb goes unchecked. CDR3 size: 13 residues. The germline V gene encodes CDR1 SGHKS and CDR2 YYEKEE (reference sequence). The CDR3 is CASVSGTTAEAFF.

The CDR3 loop is CASSLLTGLATQYF. The rearrangement joins TRBV9 to TRBJ2-5; lacking DNA, the TRBD1 call made by TCRdb goes unchecked. The length of the CDR3 is 14 residues. CDR1 is SGDLS, CDR2 YYNGEE, per germline.

The V gene is TRBV10-3, the J gene TRBJ2-3; TCRdb outputs TRBD1, but without DNA this stays unchecked. The CDR3 covers 17 residues. The germline V gene has CDR1 ENHRY and CDR2 SYGVKD. The CDR3 loop is CAISPLFAGVTTDTQYF.

V usage is TRBV7-2 and J usage is TRBJ2-7; TCRdb calls TRBD1, which cannot be checked without DNA. The germline CDR1 and CDR2 sequences are SGHTA and FQGNSA. The CDR3 runs to 17 residues. The CDR3 here is CASSPGQGQASSYEQYF.

The chain has TRBV10-3 and TRBJ2-7; TCRdb's assignment of TRBD1 cannot be checked, as there is no DNA. The CDR3 runs to 12 residues. Germline lookup yields CDR1 ENHRY and CDR2 SYGVKD. CDR3 protein: CAISAGGREQYF.

J is TRBJ2-5 and V is TRBV11-2; there is no DNA to check the TCRdb D call of TRBD2. Germline loops: CDR1 SGHAT, CDR2 FQNNGV. This CDR3 comprises 17 residues. The CDR3 region is CASSLRFWELARETQYF.

The chain is built from TRBV6-2 or TRBV6-3 and TRBJ2-3; the D gene TCRdb calls, TRBD1, cannot be checked with no DNA. The CDR3 length is 14 residues. The V gene's germline CDR1 is MNHEY and CDR2 SVGEGT. The CDR3 region is CASSSTGSTDTQYF.